The 14 T cell receptor beta chains presented below share a single source sample, sequenced in a study of T cells after yellow fever vaccination. TCRdb independently ran MiXCR on the 5' RACE reads; one entry per CDR3 protein. The sample yields 350,000 to 450,000 distinct CDR3 sequences, around 6.4% seen once. The material sequenced was PBMCs, taken 5 days after the yellow fever booster vaccination. The source of these receptors is a young man who received the YFV17D yellow fever vaccine.

This clonotype was seen repeatedly, ten times or more. DNA of the CDR3: TGTGCCAGCAGCCGAGGGGGGGACAGATCCTACGAGCAGTACTTC. Protein sequence: CASSRGGDRSYEQYF. The chain has TRBV3-1 and TRBJ2-7, with D perhaps being TRBD1 or TRBD2 (7 bases each). Per the germline V gene, CDR1 is LGHDT and CDR2 is YNNKEL (reference sequence). V lost 4 bases, J lost 1 base, and 14 bases lay in between. This CDR3 has 15 residues.

This clonotype was detected many times. The chain is built from TRBV5-1 and TRBJ1-5, with TRBD1 identical over 7 bases. The J segment lost 5 bases and the V segment lost 2 bases, leaving 1 base of the junction unmatched. CDR1 is SGHRS and CDR2 is YFSETQ in the germline V gene. CDR3 length: 13 residues. The CDR3: CASSFRGDQPQHF. CDR3 DNA: TGCGCCAGCAGCTTCAGGGGGGATCAGCCCCAGCATTTT.

This clonotype was observed a handful of times. This sequence joins TRBV18 and TRBJ1-1; 12 bases are a match to TRBD1. Trimming cost V 2 bases and J 3 bases; bases outside gene matches: 16. CDR1 and CDR2 (germline): KGHSH, LQKENI. The length of the CDR3 is 20 residues. The CDR3 sequence: CASSPTSGGTGGPEDTEAFF. CDR3 bases: TGTGCCAGCTCACCAACATCGGGAGGGACAGGGGGCCCTGAGGACACTGAAGCTTTCTTT.

This clonotype was recorded a few times. This chain links TRBV29-1 with TRBJ2-7; D might be TRBD1 or TRBD2, each matching 5 bases. The CDR3 is 14 amino acids. Per the germline V gene, CDR1 is SQVTM and CDR2 is ANQGSEA. Trimming took off 5 bases at V and 2 bases at J, with 16 bases between the two ends. The DNA of the CDR3 is TGCAGCGTTTGGCTCGGGGACGGAGCCTACGAGCAGTACTTC. Translated: CSVWLGDGAYEQYF.

The rearrangement uses TRBV5-1 and TRBJ2-2; D is unresolved. The CDR3 covers 15 residues. Trimming took off 0 bases at V and 4 bases at J, with 10 bases between the two ends. Germline V gene sequence: CDR1 SGHRS, CDR2 YFSETQ. This chain's CDR3 is CASSLDVDPTGELFF. Here the CDR3 DNA reads TGCGCCAGCAGCTTGGATGTGGACCCCACCGGGGAGCTGTTTTTT.

This clonotype was seen only a few times. This sequence joins TRBV5-1 and TRBJ2-1; TRBD1 is a possible D gene (5 bases). The CDR3 loop spans 12 amino acids. Trimming shortened V by 4 bases and J by 6 bases, and 8 bases separated the two germline ends. Germline CDR1 reads SGHRS; CDR2 reads YFSETQ. The CDR3 spells CASSQGVNEQFF. CDR3 bases: TGCGCCAGCAGCCAGGGTGTCAATGAGCAGTTCTTC.

This clonotype was counted many times. The chain combines TRBV30 with TRBJ1-1, with D hard to call. In germline, CDR1 is GTSNPN, CDR2 SVGIG (reference sequence). Trimming left V 6 bases short and J 4 bases short, with 12 bases between. CDR3 length: 12 residues. The CDR3 DNA reads TGTGCCTGTTTCCGGGTGGGCACTGAAGCTTTCTTT. Translating gives CACFRVGTEAFF.

This chain links TRBV20-1 with TRBJ2-3; D gene ambiguous. Germline values: CDR1 DFQATT, CDR2 SNEGSKA (reference sequence). Trimming removed 0 bases from V and 2 bases from J, with 18 bases in between. The CDR3 consists of 17 residues. CDR3 bases: TGCAGTGCTAGAGACGCAGGACGACCTGGTCTCACAGATACGCAGTATTTT. It is translated as CSARDAGRPGLTDTQYF.

This clonotype was counted between two and nine times. V is TRBV7-8 and J is TRBJ2-7, with 7 bases fitting TRBD1. The V gene end was trimmed by 4 bases and the J gene end by 0 bases; junction bases not matched to a gene: 6. The CDR3 has 15 amino acids. The germline V gene encodes CDR1 SGHVS and CDR2 FQNEAQ. The CDR3 loop is CASSSRDSDSYEQYF. CDR3 sequence (DNA): TGTGCCAGCAGCTCTCGGGACAGCGACTCCTACGAGCAGTACTTC.

V usage is TRBV5-6 and J usage is TRBJ2-5, with D perhaps matching TRBD1 (6 bases). The CDR3 totals 14 residues. The germline V gene encodes CDR1 SGHDT and CDR2 YYEEEE. The V end lost 3 bases, the J end lost 5 bases, and 14 bases lay between the germline ends. The CDR3 is CASSWVGQWETQYF. CDR3 coding DNA: TGTGCCAGCAGCTGGGTAGGACAGTGGGAGACCCAGTACTTC.

This clonotype was picked up a small number of times. The chain combines TRBV5-6 with TRBJ1-4; maybe TRBD1 (6 bases). CDR1 is SGHDT and CDR2 is YYEEEE in the germline V gene. Trimming removed 4 bases at V and 6 bases at J, with 19 bases between. The CDR3 is 16 amino acids. CDR3 amino acids: CASSPGRGWEDEKLFF. The CDR3, as DNA: TGTGCCAGCAGCCCCGGCAGGGGATGGGAGGATGAAAAACTGTTTTTT.

The CDR3: CSVGFDGPYGYTF. CDR3 in DNA: TGCAGCGTTGGGTTTGACGGACCGTATGGCTACACCTTC. The chain recombines TRBV29-1 with TRBJ1-2; D remains ambiguous. Trimming took off 4 bases at V and 5 bases at J, with 14 bases between the two ends. Germline lookup yields CDR1 SQVTM and CDR2 ANQGSEA. The CDR3 covers 13 residues.

The rearrangement uses TRBV5-1 and TRBJ2-7; possible D gene TRBD2, 5 bases. The CDR3 contains 15 residues. The germline gives CDR1 SGHRS, CDR2 YFSETQ. Deletions cut 4 bases from V and 11 bases from J, with 25 bases between. This CDR3 is CASSLPFREALHEYF. DNA of the CDR3: TGCGCCAGCAGCCTCCCTTTCCGGGAAGCGCTACACGAGTACTTC.

In its sample, this clonotype was seen a few times. This rearrangement joins TRBV19 to TRBJ2-3; 10 bases are a match to TRBD2. With V trimmed by 0 bases and J by 3 bases, 6 bases remained unmatched. There are 17 residues in the CDR3. From germline, CDR1 is LNHDA and CDR2 SQIVND (reference sequence). This chain's CDR3 is CASSIDSLAGATDTQYF. The CDR3 bases are TGTGCCAGTAGTATAGATTCCCTAGCGGGAGCGACAGATACGCAGTATTTT.